This T cell receptor beta chain was identified in a study of T cell responses to AZD1222 COVID-19 vaccine. Samples with a second dose at about 4 or about 12 weeks were pooled together. Remarks on this clone: The antigen is unknown.

Sequencing used immunoSEQ multiplex PCR; TCRdb keeps in-frame clones, though not all of them. The data show tens of thousands of clones, about 88% seen once. V was clipped by 5 bases and J by 1 base; unmatched bases: 5. The CDR3 is 15 amino acids. The germline V gene has CDR1 SNHLY and CDR2 FYNNEI. Study-wide results and caveats: Females made up more of the donors, who were largely white British, and clonal diversity may have come out too low. Baseline testing showed seropositivity in only a handful of AZD1222 recipients. An increase in Spike-specific TCR breadth and depth was observed after two AZD1222 doses.

The sample here was peripheral blood, taken 28 days after the second AZD1222 dose. The V and J genes are TRBV2 and TRBJ1-5; 7 bases line up with TRBD1. This TCR was sampled from an adult who received the AZD1222 COVID-19 vaccine. The CDR3 nucleotides read TGTGCCAGCAGTCTCAGGGGGGGGAGCAATCAGCCCCAGCATTTT. It codes for CASSLRGGSNQPQHF. The full variable domain, in which reference TRBV2 and TRBJ1-5 provide the parts outside the CDR3, is EPEVTQTPSHQVTQMGQEVILRCVPISNHLYFYWYRQILGQKVEFLVSFYNNEISEKSEIFDDQFSVERPDGSNFTLKIRSTKLEDSAMYFCASSLRGGSNQPQHFGDGTRLSIL.